The TCR beta chain described here comes from a study of cytomegalovirus exposure and HLA in healthy donors (TCRdb year 2017). Study-wide context: An earlier analysis of 587 of the donors reported 250 to 350 Gb of sequence data and about 100 million unique TCR beta sequences from 190 million or so T cells. Approximately 300 gigabases of sequencing data and 70 million to 95 million unique TCR sequences made up an early release that covered fewer than 650 HLA-typed donors. Among the roughly 400 genotyped donors, around 79% belonged to the genetic ancestry cluster associated with self-reported Caucasian donors. The aim of the study was to test whether cataloging public T cell receptors could identify signatures of past pathogen exposure. The study profiled the T cell repertoires of 666 subjects by immunosequencing and related them to cytomegalovirus serostatus. In addition to the first cohort of 666 subjects, a separate validation cohort of under 150 different subjects was used. The study combined high-throughput TCR immunosequencing, statistical association of individual TCRs with disease status, and machine learning to predict cytomegalovirus infection status. In a later analysis, previously published TCR beta repertoires from 666 donors were re-analyzed and high-resolution HLA genotyping was added so that TCR occurrence patterns could be studied. In the later analysis, no new phenotypic data were used to find candidate immune exposures; instead, reliance was placed on TCR beta sequences and their occurrence across donors. To decide whether each TCR beta V gene segment behaved as functional or pseudogenic, an earlier analysis of approximately 600 of the donors relied on high-throughput TCR beta sequencing. Alongside the repertoire data, information on donor age, sex, ethnicity and CMV serostatus was compiled. Genome-wide SNP genotypes for about 65% of the 666 donors were used in a later genetic analysis, which treated that subset as a discovery cohort. All discovery cohort repertoires had been generated on a single sequencing platform. Both class I and class II loci were covered by HLA typing, at four-digit resolution. Typing coverage varied by locus: roughly 629-640 donors for A, B, C, DRB1 and DQB1; approximately 560 for DQA1; about 570 for DPA1; around 450 for DPB1. Roughly 5 DR-DQ haplotypes were handled as single units for association and clustering because linkage in the cohort was strong. Among about 410 genotyped donors of the cohort, an average of about 240,000 unique TCR beta nucleotide sequences was sequenced per donor, of which 15% to 20% were non-productive. What the authors observed across the whole study: CMV serostatus was the only immune exposure information available for the cohort. Across donors, most TCR sequences were observed very rarely, whereas some public TCRs were present in many individuals. Correlated functional status among segregating V segments might reflect linkage disequilibrium, but an unknown experimental factor could not be ruled out. V-gene and J-gene trimming of TCR beta chains was associated with a missense DCLRE1C variant in a later genetic analysis, and the association was replicated in an independent cohort. In a later analysis, TCR association rates were found to vary across HLA loci, with the most associated TCRs seen for DRB1 alleles and the fewest for HLA-C alleles. According to a later genetic analysis, donors in an Asian-associated ancestry cluster had fewer N-insertions in productive TCRs than the approximately 610-donor mean. The presence/absence analyses assumed that sequencing depth was roughly uniform across donors, and that assumption may not be true. In a later analysis, HLA-associated TCR beta chains were found to be more clonally expanded and to have lower generation probabilities than equally common non-associated chains. Because HLA typing was unavailable for some donors at each locus, only the typed subset was used in association tests. Some 16 rarely observed V segments, including chromosome 9 orphons, were excluded from the earlier analysis of some 590 of the donors because counts were too low. A further reported finding was that TCR beta sequences accurately predicted the HLA-A and HLA-B alleles for most subjects in the first cohort. In vitro tests confirmed that a few of the cytomegalovirus-associated TCR beta chains recognize cytomegalovirus antigens. A cluster of highly shared sequence variants was judged likely to represent a technical artifact of the sequencing pipeline. In a later analysis, 16,951 TCR beta sequences were associated with specific HLA alleles at a false discovery rate of 0.05. The classifier was reported to diagnose cytomegalovirus status with high specificity and sensitivity in both the original and validation cohorts. A later analysis found that most CMV-associated TCR beta chains appeared HLA-restricted, with HLA associations seemingly driven largely by CMV exposure. In a later analysis, several top co-occurrence clusters were reported to appear linked to parvovirus B19, influenza, CMV and Epstein-Barr virus. The authors suggested that the approach could potentially be extended to other disease states and immunological phenotypes. Some IMGT-functional V segments, including TRBV6-2 and TRBV6-3, could not be told apart with the 87-base-pair reads, so those segments were excluded. In this cohort, only TCR beta chains were sequenced, and detectable features were limited by the absence of alpha or paired-chain data. In an earlier analysis of 587 of the donors, most TCR beta V segments were observed in productive rearrangements about 87% or about 30% of the time, broadly matching IMGT annotations. The study listed 150 to 200 TCR beta chains as associated with cytomegalovirus. When HLA alleles, especially DR and DQ, strongly co-occurred, TCR associations were difficult to assign to individual alleles.

In the case of this clone: It lacks a known antigen.

The library was generated by the immunoSEQ multiplex PCR assay. A mixture of 60 forward primers for TCR Vbeta segments and 13 reverse primers for TCR Jbeta segments was used in the multiplex PCR. The CDR3 region of rearranged TCR beta genes was amplified from genomic DNA by a multiplex PCR assay. The Illumina HiSeq System was used to sequence the amplified TCR beta libraries as 87-base-pair reads. Under the source paper's analysis protocol: A later analysis tallied around 87 million unique TCR beta chains across the approximately 670 repertoires, and about 10 million of those chains were shared by two or more donors. To remove PCR and sequencing errors, raw reads were error-corrected and collapsed into unique sequences using a nearest-neighbor algorithm that merged closely related sequences. Alignment of CDR3 sequences to IMGT reference sequences was used to assign V, D and J gene segments. For a sequence to be retained, a match of at least six nucleotides was required to both a V gene segment and a J gene segment. A rearrangement was called productive if the CDR3 had no stop codons and remained in frame with V and J, and every other rearrangement was called non-productive. Following IMGT convention, CDR3 was defined as the stretch from the second conserved V-encoded cysteine up to the conserved J-encoded phenylalanine. In an earlier analysis of just under 600 of the donors, sequences lacking an unambiguous match to a single V gene segment were excluded. An earlier analysis of several hundred of the donors classified V segments as functional when productive rearrangements were above 56.7% and as segregating when the standard deviation between donors was above 5%. A statistical classification framework was built to diagnose cytomegalovirus status from the catalog of TCR beta chain sequences. In a later analysis, TCR nucleotide sequences were compared against IMGT/GENE-DB human TR gene sequences so that V and J genes could be assigned. A later analysis assigned CDR3 sequences and most-parsimonious VDJ recombination scenarios with the TCRdist pipeline. In a later analysis, each TCR beta chain was defined by its CDR3 amino acid sequence together with its V-gene family, and reads without a unique V-gene family were excluded. To address suspected cross-contamination and a sequencing artifact, a later analysis removed a few hundred highly shared, low-generation-probability nucleotide sequences. In a later analysis, a clonal expansion index for each public chain was calculated from normalized within-repertoire ranks of inferred template counts. Generation probabilities in a later analysis came from a VDJ recombination model fitted to out-of-frame rearrangements, and those results were checked against IGoR. Hypergeometric tests were used in a later analysis to score TCR-TCR, TCR-HLA and TCR-CMV co-occurrence, with a repertoire-size bias correction applied to the TCR pairs. To estimate false discovery rates, a later analysis permuted the HLA or CMV assignments 20 times. In a later analysis, co-occurring TCRs were grouped using DBSCAN, with TCRdist sequence similarity added in when clustering inside HLA-allele-positive subsets. Repertoires with fewer than 30,000 or more than 120,000 public chains, plus five repertoires with anomalous nucleotide sharing, were excluded from co-occurrence clustering. TCRdb retrieved this table from immuneACCESS and kept in-frame rearrangements only. Not all clones are present; in checked studies, unresolved V genes account for under half, and no reason is known for the remainder. D and trimming come from the DNA, and the V and J calls and clone size come from that table. The data table for this sample lists about 84,000 clones. The biggest ten clones account for 0.45% to 0.7% of the sample.

Counted from cysteine to phenylalanine, this CDR3 has 12 amino acids. Only the CDR3 portion is preserved as DNA: 36 bases, with reading frame beginning at the first base. CDR1 and CDR2 are drawn from the germline V gene: MNHEY, SVGAGI. Deletion took 6 bases off V and 0 bases off J, with a span of 6 bases between the germline ends. The cohort consisted of 600 or so healthy bone marrow donors. Cohort members were all nominally healthy when sampled, although unrecorded immune exposures were likely present. The donor tested CMV seronegative and was one of the 352 seronegative cohort members. A peripheral blood sample was provided by each donor, and peripheral blood mononuclear cells were used for TCR beta sequencing. Genomic DNA was extracted from the blood cell samples with the Qiagen DNeasy Blood Extraction Kit.

The origin of this receptor is a middle-aged man in good health and CMV-seronegative. Sequenced input: PBMCs. The chain employs TRBV6-5 and TRBJ2-7; no D segment can be confidently identified. The CDR3 protein is CASRQYSYEQYF. The nucleotide sequence is given as TGTGCCAGCAGGCAGTACTCCTACGAGCAGTACTTC.